These 19 T cell receptor beta chains were sequenced from one sample in a study of response to subunit inactivated influenza vaccine. TCRdb independently ran MiXCR on the RT-PCR reads; one entry per CDR3 protein. The sample includes 500,000 to 550,000 distinct CDR3 sequences, approximately 22% seen only once; the top ten take approximately 2.9%. These records were also assigned to another study, of T cells expressing NK-cell markers. That study reports: With UMIs, 5'RACE template switching was used to make TCR beta cDNA.

Sequencing was performed on CD4+ T cells sorted from PBMCs, taken 11 to 12 days after vaccination. These receptors originate from a man between 50 and 59 years old who received an inactivated influenza vaccine.

This clonotype was seen more than once but under ten times. The genes are TRBV6-5 and TRBJ2-5; D gene uncertain. Trimming took off 0 bases at V and 5 bases at J, with 16 bases between the two ends. The germline CDR1 and CDR2 sequences are MNHEY and SVGAGI. This CDR3 is built from 16 residues. The DNA of the CDR3 is TGTGCCAGCAGTTACTCGATTTCGGGCCCCTGGGAGACCCAGTACTTC. Its protein is CASSYSISGPWETQYF.

Only one count was recorded for this clonotype. The chain joins TRBV15 to TRBJ2-1, with 10 bases matching TRBD2. Per the germline V gene, CDR1 is LNHNV and CDR2 is YYDKDF (reference sequence). The CDR3 runs 17 residues. J gave up 8 bases and V 2 bases, and 12 bases lay outside the gene matches. The DNA of the CDR3 is TGTGCCACCAGCAGACCCCTGACTAGCGGGCGCGTAGATGAGCAGTTCTTC. Translated, it gives CATSRPLTSGRVDEQFF.

The chain carries TRBV19 and TRBJ1-1; D may be TRBD1 (6 bases). This CDR3 has 12 amino acids. Deletions cut 7 bases from V and 6 bases from J, with 12 bases between. CDR1 and CDR2 (germline): LNHDA, SQIVND (reference sequence). The CDR3 here is CASKGGEPEAFF. The CDR3 nucleotides read TGTGCCAGTAAGGGGGGGGAGCCTGAAGCTTTCTTT.

This clonotype appeared a few times. The chain combines TRBV5-1 with TRBJ1-1, with D perhaps matching TRBD1 (5 bases). There are 12 residues in the CDR3. From germline, CDR1 is SGHRS and CDR2 YFSETQ. The V end lost 3 bases, the J end lost 6 bases, and 9 bases lay between the germline ends. CDR3 sequence (DNA): TGCGCCAGCAGCTGGCAGGGAGCTGAAGCTTTCTTT. It codes for CASSWQGAEAFF.

This clonotype was recorded a few times. This chain uses TRBV12-3 or TRBV12-4 with TRBJ2-3, with TRBD2 matching over 7 bases. CDR3 length equals 15 residues. Losses at the gene ends were 6 bases for V and 4 bases for J; bases not matched to a gene: 10. CDR3 sequence reads: CASRASGGGADTQYF. CDR3 DNA sequence: TGTGCCAGCAGAGCGTCGGGCGGGGGAGCAGATACGCAGTATTTT.

In DNA form, the CDR3 reads TGTGCCAGCAGTGCCAACTTCCCCAGGGGTACTGAAGCTTTCTTT. Amino acid sequence: CASSANFPRGTEAFF. The chain joins TRBV25-1 to TRBJ1-1, with TRBD1 as a possible D gene (6 bases). In germline, CDR1 is MGHDK, CDR2 SYGVNS. This CDR3 is 15 amino acids long. The germline V and J ends were trimmed by 4 bases and 5 bases, with 17 bases remaining between them.

This clonotype was detected a few times. The V and J genes are TRBV20-1 and TRBJ1-6; 8 positions agree with TRBD1. The CDR3 length is 14 residues. J gave up 1 base and V 5 bases, and 1 base lay outside the gene matches. Germline CDR1 and CDR2: DFQATT and SNEGSKA (reference sequence). The CDR3 coding sequence is TGCAGTGCTCAGGGGGCTTCCTATAATTCACCCCTCCACTTT. Amino acids: CSAQGASYNSPLHF.

This clonotype was found a few times. The chain recombines TRBV6-1 with TRBJ1-2; 7 bases match TRBD1. Trimming at V came to 5 bases and at J to 3 bases, leaving 3 bases not matched to a gene. Per germline, CDR1 MNHNS and CDR2 SASEGT. The CDR3 totals 13 residues. In nucleotides, the CDR3 is TGTGCCAGCAGTCGACAGGGCTACTATGGCTACACCTTC. This translates into CASSRQGYYGYTF.

The chain is built from TRBV7-2 and TRBJ2-1; 9 nucleotides agree with TRBD1. Unmatched junction bases numbered 5, after V lost 2 bases and J lost 6 bases. The germline gives CDR1 SGHTA, CDR2 FQGNSA. CDR3 size: 15 residues. For the CDR3, the DNA is TGTGCCAGCAGCTTAAACAGGGGGCATATCAATGAGCAGTTCTTC. Translated, it gives CASSLNRGHINEQFF.

The CDR3 loop reads CASSEVRRGLRQYF. The CDR3 nucleotides are TGTGCCAGCAGTGAAGTGAGGCGGGGCCTTAGGCAGTACTTC. The J gene is TRBJ2-7, the V gene TRBV2; D might be TRBD2 (6 bases). This CDR3 comprises 14 residues. V was trimmed by 1 base and J by 9 bases, leaving 16 bases between them. Looked up from germline, CDR1 is SNHLY and CDR2 is FYNNEI.

The chain joins TRBV5-5 to TRBJ2-7, with a possible D match to TRBD1 (5 bases). The CDR3 is 12 amino acids. V dropped 2 bases and J dropped 12 bases, with 15 bases sitting between them. Germline CDR1 reads SGHKS; CDR2 reads YYEKEE (reference sequence). CDR3 DNA: TGTGCCAGCAGCTTAGACAGTCCGAACTGGTACTTC. Translating gives CASSLDSPNWYF.

There are many counts of this clonotype. V and J are TRBV7-2 and TRBJ1-1, with 9 positions matching TRBD1. Germline-derived CDR1 and CDR2 are SGHTA and FQGNSA. V trimming: 7 bases; J trimming: 1 base; junction bases outside the gene matches: 7. CDR3 length equals 15 residues. The CDR3 DNA is TGTGCCAGCATCATCGACAGGGGGAGGAACACTGAAGCTTTCTTT. Protein sequence: CASIIDRGRNTEAFF.

This clonotype appeared many times. The chain joins TRBV12-3 or TRBV12-4 to TRBJ2-7; weak D call: TRBD1 (6 bases). V was clipped by 5 bases and J by 2 bases, with 16 bases between them. CDR3 length equals 15 residues. In nucleotides, the CDR3 is TGTGCCAGCAGTCATAACCCGACAGGTCCCTACGAGCAGTACTTC. This translates into CASSHNPTGPYEQYF.

This clonotype occurred a few times. V usage is TRBV5-5 and J usage is TRBJ2-1; D is perhaps TRBD1 or TRBD2 (5 bases each). Per the germline V gene, CDR1 is SGHKS and CDR2 is YYEKEE (reference sequence). V was clipped by 4 bases and J by 10 bases, with 18 bases between them. CDR3 size: 14 residues. In DNA, the CDR3 is TGTGCCAGCAGCCGAGAGGGGACCAGCCGGGAGCAGTTCTTC. Amino acids: CASSREGTSREQFF.

In this sample, this clonotype turned up a few times. The chain uses TRBV12-3 or TRBV12-4 and TRBJ2-7; 8 bases match TRBD1. The trim removed 6 bases at V and 0 bases at J, leaving 4 bases unmatched. This CDR3 is built from 14 residues. This CDR3 reads CASRGTGASYEQYF. Here the CDR3 DNA reads TGTGCCAGCAGGGGGACAGGAGCCTCCTACGAGCAGTACTTC.

The genes are TRBV5-1 and TRBJ2-3; D is perhaps TRBD2 (5 bases). V was cut by 5 bases and J by 2 bases, with 9 bases left in between. CDR3 length: 13 amino acids. In germline, CDR1 is SGHRS, CDR2 YFSETQ. In DNA form, the CDR3 reads TGCGCCAGCAGTGATAGCGACACAGATACGCAGTATTTT. Protein product: CASSDSDTDTQYF. Drawing the rest from reference TRBV5-1 and TRBJ2-3, the complete variable domain is KAGVTQTPRYLIKTRGQQVTLSCSPISGHRSVSWYQQTPGQGLQFLFEYFSETQRNKGNFPGRFSGRQFSNSRSEMNVSTLELGDSALYLCASSDSDTDTQYFGPGTRLTVL.

The V call is TRBV15, the J call TRBJ2-1; D is unclear. CDR3 length: 16 amino acids. CDR1 is LNHNV, CDR2 YYDKDF, per germline (reference sequence). V lost 6 bases and J lost 6, with 21 bases in between. As DNA, the CDR3 is TGTGCCACCAGAGAGTTAGGGATAGCCCACCCCAATGAGCAGTTCTTC. Its protein product is CATRELGIAHPNEQFF.

This clonotype was counted between two and nine times. The chain recombines TRBV28 with TRBJ1-1, with D possibly matching TRBD1 (5 bases). Per germline, CDR1 MDHEN and CDR2 SYDVKM. V lost 2 bases to trimming and J lost 4 bases, with 14 bases between them. The CDR3 spans 15 residues. The CDR3 nucleotides are TGTGCCAGCAGTTTAGGCAGGGTGGGTTCCACTGAAGCTTTCTTT. Residues: CASSLGRVGSTEAFF.

The chain recombines TRBV4-3 with TRBJ2-3; D possibly matches TRBD1 or TRBD2 (6 bases each). V lost 4 bases and J 6 bases, leaving 26 bases between the germline ends. The CDR3 is 18 amino acids. Germline CDR1 is LGHNA and CDR2 is YSLEER. CDR3 sequence (DNA): TGCGCCAGCAGCCGCAAACTAAGCTGGGACACCGGGACTGATACGCAGTATTTT. As protein: CASSRKLSWDTGTDTQYF.